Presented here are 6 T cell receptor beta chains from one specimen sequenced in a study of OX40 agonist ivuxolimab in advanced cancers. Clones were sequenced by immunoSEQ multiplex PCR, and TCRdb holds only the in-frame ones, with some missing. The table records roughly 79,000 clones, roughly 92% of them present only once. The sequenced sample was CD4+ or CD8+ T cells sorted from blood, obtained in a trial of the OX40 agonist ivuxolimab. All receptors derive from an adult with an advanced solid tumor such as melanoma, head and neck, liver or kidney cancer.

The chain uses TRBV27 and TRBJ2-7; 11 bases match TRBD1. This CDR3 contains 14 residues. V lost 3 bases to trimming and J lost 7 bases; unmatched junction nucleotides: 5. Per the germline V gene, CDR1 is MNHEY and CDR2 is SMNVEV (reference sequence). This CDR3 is CASSFGQGAREQYF. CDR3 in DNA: TGTGCCAGCAGTTTCGGACAGGGGGCGCGGGAGCAGTACTTC.

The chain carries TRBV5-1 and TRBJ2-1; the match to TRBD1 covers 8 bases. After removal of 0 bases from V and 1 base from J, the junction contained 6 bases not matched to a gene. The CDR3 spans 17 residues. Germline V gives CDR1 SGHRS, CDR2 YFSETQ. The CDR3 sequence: CASSLGQGAGSYNEQFF. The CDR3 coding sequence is TGCGCCAGCAGCTTGGGGCAGGGGGCTGGGTCCTACAATGAGCAGTTCTTC.

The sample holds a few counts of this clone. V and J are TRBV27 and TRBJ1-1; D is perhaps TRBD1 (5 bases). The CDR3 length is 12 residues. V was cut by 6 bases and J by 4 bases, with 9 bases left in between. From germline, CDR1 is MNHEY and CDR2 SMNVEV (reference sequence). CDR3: CASSVGGTEAFF. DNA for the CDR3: TGTGCCAGCAGCGTGGGGGGCACTGAAGCTTTCTTT.

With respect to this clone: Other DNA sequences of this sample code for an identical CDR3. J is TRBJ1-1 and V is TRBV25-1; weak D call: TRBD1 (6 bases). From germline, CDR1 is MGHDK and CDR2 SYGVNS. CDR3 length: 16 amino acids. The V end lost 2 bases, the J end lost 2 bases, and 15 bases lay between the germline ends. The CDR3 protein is CASSESGQYFNTEAFF. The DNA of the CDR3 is TGTGCCAGCAGTGAAAGTGGACAGTATTTCAACACTGAAGCTTTCTTT. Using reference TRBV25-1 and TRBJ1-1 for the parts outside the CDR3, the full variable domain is EADIYQTPRYLVIGTGKKITLECSQTMGHDKMYWYQQDPGMELHLIHYSYGVNSTEKGDLSSESTVSRIRTEHFPLTLESARPSHTSQYLCASSESGQYFNTEAFFGQGTRLTVV.

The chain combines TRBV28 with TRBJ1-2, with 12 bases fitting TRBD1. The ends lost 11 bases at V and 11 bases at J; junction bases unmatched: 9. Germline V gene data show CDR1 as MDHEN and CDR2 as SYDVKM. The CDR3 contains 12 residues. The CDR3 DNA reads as TGTGCCGTTTCCGGGACAGGGGGCTCGTACACCTTC. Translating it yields CAVSGTGGSYTF.

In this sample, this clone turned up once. The CDR3: CASISDRVKRETQYF. The DNA for the CDR3 is TGTGCCAGCATTTCGGACAGGGTAAAAAGAGAGACCCAGTACTTC. The chain carries TRBV6-1 and TRBJ2-5; TRBD1 aligns across 8 bases. The V and J ends lost 7 bases and 4 bases, in that order; junction bases with no gene match: 11. CDR1 and CDR2 from the germline V gene are MNHNS and SASEGT. The CDR3 runs to 15 residues.